This TCR beta chain was retrieved from a study of OX40 agonist ivuxolimab in advanced cancers. Study in general: The dose-escalation group included hepatocellular carcinoma, melanoma, renal cell carcinoma and head and neck cancer. Study outcomes and limitations: Expanded peripheral T cell antigen specificity was not determined. With doses of 0.1-3.0 mg/kg, partial responders showed among the lowest clonal expansion.

Sequencing used immunoSEQ multiplex PCR; TCRdb keeps in-frame clones, though not all of them. The sample holds 30,000 to 40,000 clones, about 84% seen once. This clone was counted a few times. The antigen is undetermined. Baseline, cycle 4 day 1, and cycle 7 day 1 were the blood sampling points. The sequence derives from an adult with an advanced solid tumor such as melanoma, head and neck, liver or kidney cancer. The sequences come from CD4+ or CD8+ T cells sorted from blood, collected in a trial of the OX40 agonist ivuxolimab.

The chain's CDR3 is CASSATVGEQYF. DNA for the CDR3: TGTGCCAGCAGCGCTACGGTTGGAGAGCAGTACTTC. V gene TRBV7-9 combines with J gene TRBJ2-7; D is unresolved. Per the germline V gene, CDR1 is SEHNR and CDR2 is FQNEAQ (reference sequence). CDR3 length: 12 amino acids. With 5 bases removed from V and 7 bases from J, the gap between germline ends came to 12 bases.